This T cell receptor (beta chain) stems from a study of identical twins. Study-wide points: Analyses based on zero insertions could be partly confounded by invariant MAIT and iNKT cells.

This clonotype was recorded many times. Its target is not known. Unique molecular identifiers were present on cDNA, and template switching added a universal primer site. MiXCR, run by TCRdb on the 5' RACE reads, gives a single entry per CDR3 protein. The data hold approximately 300,000 distinct CDR3 sequences, with more than 8% observed a single time. CDR1 MNHEY and CDR2 SMNVEV come from the germline V gene (reference sequence). The CDR3 totals 12 residues. V was shortened by 0 bases and J by 13 bases, with 7 bases between the two germline ends. The same specimen was also included in a second study, on yellow fever vaccine responses in identical twins.

Sequenced: CD8+ T cells sorted from blood. This receptor was identified in a woman under 30 in good health. This sequence joins TRBV27 and TRBJ1-6; a weak D match, TRBD1 (5 bases). The CDR3 DNA is TGTGCCAGCAGTTTATCCGGGGGGCCCCTCCACTTT. Protein product: CASSLSGGPLHF.